This T cell receptor beta chain was obtained from a study of vaccination effects on CD4 cells after COVID-19. Background on the study: Post-vaccine sampling occurred a median 72 days after the second dose.

The V end was cut by 8 bases, the J end by 2 bases, with 8 bases between. The CDR3 has 12 residues. Per germline, CDR1 SNHLY and CDR2 FYNNEI. Using immunoSEQ multiplex PCR, the repertoire was profiled, and TCRdb retains in-frame clones only, with some absent. The sample holds tens of thousands of clones, around 81% seen once. Notes on the study in general: Late in the post-vaccination period, infection-induced and vaccine-induced clones underwent marked clonal contraction.

Prior to sequencing, the ViraFEST assay stimulated PBMC with viral peptide pools, which expanded the antigen-specific CD4+ T cells. With about ten days of culture completed, CD4+ T cells were isolated. Two doses of either BNT162b2 or mRNA-1273 were given to each participant. The study found no prior SARS-CoV-2 infection in the vaccine recipients, who tested negative for nucleocapsid antibodies. Some 2.2 million PBMC per well received 9 to 10 IU/ml IL-2 and 9.5 to 10 ug/ml peptides in culture. As to this clone: Its antigen is unknown.

This sequence joins TRBV2 and TRBJ2-3; weak D call: TRBD2 (6 bases). The sample here was CD4+ T cells from PBMCs cultured with HCoV-229E spike peptides, taken after COVID-19 vaccination. This TCR was sampled from a human donor who received a COVID-19 vaccine. This CDR3 reads CASGGNTDTQYF. The CDR3 bases are TGTGCCAGCGGCGGGAACACAGATACGCAGTATTTT.